These 20 T cell receptor beta chains originate from one sample sequenced in a study of response to subunit inactivated influenza vaccine. TCRdb reanalysed the RT-PCR reads using MiXCR and keeps one entry per CDR3 protein. Among around 250,000 distinct CDR3 sequences listed, more than 9% were seen once. Sequencing was performed on non-naive T cells sorted from PBMCs, taken 14 days before vaccination. The receptors derive from a man in his fifties or sixties who received an inactivated influenza vaccine.

This clonotype occurred many times. The chain links TRBV7-2 to TRBJ2-4; tentatively, D is TRBD1 or TRBD2 (5 bases each). CDR1 and CDR2 from the germline V gene are SGHTA and FQGNSA. Deletions cut 4 bases from V and 0 bases from J, with 13 bases between. This CDR3 is built from 16 residues. Here the CDR3 DNA reads TGTGCCAGCAGCTACGGGACGGAACTAGCCAAAAACATTCAGTACTTC. Translated, it gives CASSYGTELAKNIQYF.

The CDR3 protein is CATWGRGQETQYF. The CDR3 DNA reads TGTGCCACCTGGGGGCGGGGGCAAGAGACCCAGTACTTC. This chain connects TRBV6-1 to TRBJ2-5; the D gene is possibly TRBD2 (7 bases). In germline, CDR1 is MNHNS, CDR2 SASEGT. The CDR3 spans 13 residues. Trimming removed 10 bases from V and 2 bases from J, with 14 bases in between.

This clonotype occurred many times. The chain has TRBV7-2 and TRBJ2-3; weak D call: TRBD1 (7 bases). Germline CDR1 SGHTA, CDR2 FQGNSA. The CDR3 is 15 amino acids. V shed 6 bases and J shed 2 bases, with 15 bases lying between them. CDR3 residues: CASRSTGEVTDTQYF. The CDR3 DNA reads as TGTGCCAGCAGATCCACAGGGGAGGTCACAGATACGCAGTATTTT.

This chain links TRBV7-2 with TRBJ1-5; 7 nucleotides align to TRBD1. The V gene end was trimmed by 1 base and the J gene end by 3 bases; junction bases not matched to a gene: 6. Germline CDR1 is SGHTA and CDR2 is FQGNSA. The CDR3 is made up of 16 amino acids. The CDR3 loop reads CASSLVERGLNQPQHF. The CDR3 coding sequence is TGTGCCAGCAGCTTAGTCGAAAGGGGGCTCAATCAGCCCCAGCATTTT.

In its sample, this clonotype was seen a few times. The chain uses TRBV4-2 and TRBJ2-6; TRBD1 agrees at 11 bases. Per germline, CDR1 LGHNA and CDR2 YNFKEQ. The CDR3 runs 19 residues. The junction had 6 bases not matched to a gene; V was cut back by 1 base and J by 1 base. For the CDR3, the DNA is TGTGCCAGCAGCCAAGTGCACGGGACAGGGGGGTCTGGGGCCAACGTCCTGACTTTC. Amino acid sequence: CASSQVHGTGGSGANVLTF.

This chain joins TRBV12-3 or TRBV12-4 and TRBJ2-5, with 9 bases fitting TRBD2. This CDR3 spans 17 amino acids. Unmatched junction bases numbered 15, after V lost 6 bases and J lost 4 bases. The CDR3 spells CASRARSGGFSGETQYF. CDR3 nucleotide sequence: TGTGCCAGCAGGGCACGGAGCGGGGGGTTTTCGGGAGAGACCCAGTACTTC.

This clonotype was detected ten times or more. For the CDR3, the DNA is TGTGCCAGCAGTACCGACACCTATACCGGGGAGCTGTTTTTT. Its protein product is CASSTDTYTGELFF. J is TRBJ2-2 and V is TRBV6-2 or TRBV6-3; D gene unclear. The CDR3 extends over 14 amino acids. The ends were cut back, 5 bases at V and 5 bases at J, with 12 bases in the middle. The V gene's germline CDR1 is MNHEY and CDR2 SVGEGT.

The chain is built from TRBV20-1 and TRBJ2-1; TRBD2 aligns across 13 bases. The J segment lost 1 base and the V segment lost 5 bases, leaving 5 bases of the junction unmatched. The CDR3 loop spans 16 amino acids. Germline V lookup: CDR1 DFQATT, CDR2 SNEGSKA (reference sequence). CDR3: CSAPSTSGRSYNEQFF. In nucleotides, the CDR3 is TGCAGTGCTCCTTCGACTAGCGGGAGGTCCTACAATGAGCAGTTCTTC.

The gene calls are TRBV12-3 or TRBV12-4 and TRBJ2-3, with 12 nucleotides matching TRBD1. J lost 3 bases, V lost 1 base, and 5 bases had no gene match. The CDR3 has 17 residues. CDR3 sequence (DNA): TGTGCCAGCAGTTTAGTGGGACAGGGGGCAGGGACAGATACGCAGTATTTT. Its translation: CASSLVGQGAGTDTQYF.

This clonotype was counted between two and nine times. In DNA form, the CDR3 reads TGTGCCAGCAGCTGGGCCTCCCGCACAGATACGCAGTATTTT. Amino acids: CASSWASRTDTQYF. The chain is built from TRBV28 and TRBJ2-3; D unresolved. Looked up from germline, CDR1 is MDHEN and CDR2 is SYDVKM. The CDR3 contains 14 residues. The V end was cut by 6 bases, the J end by 1 base, with 11 bases between.

V is TRBV20-1 and J is TRBJ2-7, with 7 bases fitting TRBD2. Per germline, CDR1 DFQATT and CDR2 SNEGSKA (reference sequence). Germline trimming cut 3 bases from V and 0 bases from J; bases unmatched to any gene: 5. The CDR3 length is 14 residues. The CDR3 loop reads CSASQRGLSYEQYF. Written as DNA, the CDR3 is TGCAGTGCTAGTCAGCGGGGCCTCTCCTACGAGCAGTACTTC.

The genes are TRBV16 and TRBJ2-7; D is unresolved. Germline CDR1 and CDR2: KGHSY and FQNENV. The CDR3 runs 15 residues. V was clipped by 0 bases and J by 2 bases, with 11 bases between them. The CDR3 here is CASSQSSGRPYEQYF. CDR3 DNA: TGTGCCAGCAGCCAATCTTCTGGCAGGCCCTACGAGCAGTACTTC. The variable domain in full, with the rest retrieved from reference TRBV16 and TRBJ2-7, is GEEVAQTPKHLVRGEGQKAKLYCAPIKGHSYVFWYQQVLKNEFKFLISFQNENVFDETGMPKERFSAKCLPNSPCSLEIQATKLEDSAVYFCASSQSSGRPYEQYFGPGTRLTVT.

CDR3 sequence: CATVGIGTAFYEQYF. The CDR3 DNA reads TGTGCCACCGTCGGGATCGGGACAGCTTTCTACGAGCAGTACTTC. J is TRBJ2-7 and V is TRBV10-3; 7 nucleotides line up with TRBD1. This CDR3 contains 15 residues. V was pared by 10 bases and J by 3 bases, with 15 bases of the junction left unmatched. Germline V gene sequence: CDR1 ENHRY, CDR2 SYGVKD.

A note on this clonotype: A read error may be the cause here, since a much bigger clone is one base away. V gene TRBV20-1 combines with J gene TRBJ2-5, with 7 bases lining up with TRBD2. Germline V gene sequence: CDR1 DFQATT, CDR2 SNEGSKA (reference sequence). V was pared by 1 base and J by 7 bases, with 9 bases of the junction left unmatched. The CDR3 is 14 amino acids. The CDR3 spells CSARGAGVLGTQYF. The CDR3 DNA reads TGCAGTGCTAGAGGGGCGGGAGTCCTGGGGACCCAGTACTTC.

This clonotype has a handful of counts. The chain uses TRBV7-2 and TRBJ2-7; TRBD2 agrees at 11 bases. The CDR3 extends over 15 amino acids. Germline trimming cut 4 bases from V and 2 bases from J; bases unmatched to any gene: 4. In germline, CDR1 is SGHTA, CDR2 FQGNSA. The CDR3: CASSSIAGGTYEQYF. CDR3 bases: TGTGCCAGCAGCTCTATAGCGGGGGGGACCTACGAGCAGTACTTC.

CDR3 region: CASKSEPQHF. CDR3 coding DNA: TGTGCCAGCAAATCTGAGCCCCAGCATTTT. The rearrangement uses TRBV11-3 and TRBJ1-5; D uncertain. This CDR3 spans 10 amino acids. Germline V gene sequence: CDR1 SGHNT, CDR2 YENEEA. V shed 7 bases and J shed 8 bases, with 6 bases lying between them. Together with reference TRBV11-3 and TRBJ1-5, the CDR3 gives the full variable domain: EAGVVQSPRYKIIEKKQPVAFWCNPISGHNTLYWYLQNLGQGPELLIRYENEEAVDDSQLPKDRFSAERLKGVDSTLKIQPAELGDSAVYLCASKSEPQHFGDGTRLSIL.

The V and J genes are TRBV12-3 or TRBV12-4 and TRBJ2-7, with TRBD2 as a possible D gene (5 bases). The germline V and J ends were trimmed by 6 bases and 1 base, with 10 bases remaining between them. The CDR3 extends over 13 amino acids. The chain's CDR3 is CASRPGISYEQYF. The CDR3 nucleotides are TGTGCCAGCAGACCCGGGATATCCTACGAGCAGTACTTC.

The V gene is TRBV28, the J gene TRBJ2-7, with TRBD1 as a possible D gene (6 bases). V gave up 7 bases and J gave up 7 bases, with 14 bases separating them. CDR1 MDHEN and CDR2 SYDVKM come from the germline V gene. CDR3 length equals 12 residues. The CDR3 region has the DNA TGTGCCAGCACCACACAGGGTCGAGAGCAGTACTTC. This gives the protein CASTTQGREQYF.

The CDR3 DNA reads as TGTGCCAGCAGTAAGGGGCTAGGGACAGGGGGCATTTTGACAGATACGCAGTATTTT. This sequence encodes CASSKGLGTGGILTDTQYF. The chain combines TRBV6-2 or TRBV6-3 with TRBJ2-3; 12 bases match TRBD1. Germline trimming cut 5 bases from V and 3 bases from J; bases unmatched to any gene: 15. Germline loops: CDR1 MNHEY, CDR2 SVGEGT. This CDR3 comprises 19 residues.

Only a few counts were recorded for this clonotype. This chain uses TRBV7-9 with TRBJ1-1; a possible D gene is TRBD1 (5 bases). The CDR3 is 15 amino acids. Germline V CDR1 and CDR2: SEHNR, FQNEAQ (reference sequence). V was clipped by 7 bases and J by 9 bases, with 24 bases between them. CDR3 amino acids: CASTPRETGALKAFF. The CDR3 nucleotides are TGTGCCAGCACCCCGAGGGAGACCGGGGCTCTCAAAGCTTTCTTT.